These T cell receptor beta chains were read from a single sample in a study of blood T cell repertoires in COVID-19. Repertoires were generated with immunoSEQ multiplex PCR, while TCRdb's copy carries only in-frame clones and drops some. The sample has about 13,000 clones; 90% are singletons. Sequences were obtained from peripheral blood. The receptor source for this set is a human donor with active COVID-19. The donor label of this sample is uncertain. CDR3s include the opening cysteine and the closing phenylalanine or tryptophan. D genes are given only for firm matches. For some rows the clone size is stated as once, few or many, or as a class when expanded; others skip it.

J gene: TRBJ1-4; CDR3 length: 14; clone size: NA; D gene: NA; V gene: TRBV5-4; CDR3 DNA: TGTGCCAGCAGCTTTACAGGGATGGGGGAAAAACTGTTTTTT; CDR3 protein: CASSFTGMGEKLFF
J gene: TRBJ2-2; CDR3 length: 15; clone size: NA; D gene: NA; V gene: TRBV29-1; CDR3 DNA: TGCAGCGTCGGTACCGGGACACCGAACACCGGGGAGCTGTTTTTT; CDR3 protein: CSVGTGTPNTGELFF
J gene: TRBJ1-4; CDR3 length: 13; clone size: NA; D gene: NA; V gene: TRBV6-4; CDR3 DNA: TGTGCCAGCAGTTCCGGAGCGGGCGAAAAACTGTTTTTT; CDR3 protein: CASSSGAGEKLFF
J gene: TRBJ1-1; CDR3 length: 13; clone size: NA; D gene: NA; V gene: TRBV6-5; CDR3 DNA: TGTGCCAGCAGTTACCTCTATAACACTGAAGCTTTCTTT; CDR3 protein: CASSYLYNTEAFF
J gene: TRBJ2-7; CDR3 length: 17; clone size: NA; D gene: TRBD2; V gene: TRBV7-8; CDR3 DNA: TGTGCCAGCAGCTTAGTGACTAGCGGGGGGGCCCGCTACGAGCAGTACTTC; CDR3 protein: CASSLVTSGGARYEQYF
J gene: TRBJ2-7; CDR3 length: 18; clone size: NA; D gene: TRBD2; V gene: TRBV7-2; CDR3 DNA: TGTGCCAGCAGCTCCCCCCTGACTAGCGGGGGCCTCTCCTACGAGCAGTACTTC; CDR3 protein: CASSSPLTSGGLSYEQYF
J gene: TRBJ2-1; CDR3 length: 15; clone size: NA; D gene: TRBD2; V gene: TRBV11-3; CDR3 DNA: TGTGCCAGCAGCGTCGGACTAGCGGGGTCGGATGAGCAGTTCTTC; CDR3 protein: CASSVGLAGSDEQFF
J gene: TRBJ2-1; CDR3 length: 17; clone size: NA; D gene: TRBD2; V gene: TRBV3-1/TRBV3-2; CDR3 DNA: TGTGCCAGCAGCCAAGTAGGCTCAAGCGGGGGTCACGATGAGCAGTTCTTC; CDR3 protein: CASSQVGSSGGHDEQFF
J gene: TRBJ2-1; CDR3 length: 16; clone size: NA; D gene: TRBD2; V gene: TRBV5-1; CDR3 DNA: TGCGCCAGCAGCCCTCGGGTTAGCGGGGGGGCTTATGAGCAGTTCTTC; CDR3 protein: CASSPRVSGGAYEQFF
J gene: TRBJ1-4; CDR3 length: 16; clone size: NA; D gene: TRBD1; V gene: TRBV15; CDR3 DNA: TGTGCCACCAGCAGAGATCCCGGGACAGCAAATGAAAAACTGTTTTTT; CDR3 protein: CATSRDPGTANEKLFF
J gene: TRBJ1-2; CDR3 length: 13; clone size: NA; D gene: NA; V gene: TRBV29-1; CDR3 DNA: TGCAGCGTTGTAAACCCAGCTAACTATGGCTACACCTTC; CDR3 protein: CSVVNPANYGYTF
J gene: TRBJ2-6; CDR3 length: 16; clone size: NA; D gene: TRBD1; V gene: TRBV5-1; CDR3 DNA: TGCGCCAGCAGCTTTGGGGACAGCTCTGGGGCCAACGTCCTGACTTTC; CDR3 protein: CASSFGDSSGANVLTF
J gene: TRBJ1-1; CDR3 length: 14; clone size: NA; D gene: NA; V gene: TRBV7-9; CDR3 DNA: TGTGCCAGCAGCCGTCATACAGGAAACACTGAAGCTTTCTTT; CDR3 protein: CASSRHTGNTEAFF
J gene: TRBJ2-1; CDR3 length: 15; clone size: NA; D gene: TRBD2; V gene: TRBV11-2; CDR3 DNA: TGTGCCAGCAGCTTAGGAGCGGGGGGCCTCAATGAGCAGTTCTTC; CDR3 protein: CASSLGAGGLNEQFF
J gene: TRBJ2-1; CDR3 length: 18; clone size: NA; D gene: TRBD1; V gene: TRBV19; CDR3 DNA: TGTGCCAGTAGTATAGGGTGGCGGGGCAGGGGGCAATACAATGAGCAGTTCTTC; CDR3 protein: CASSIGWRGRGQYNEQFF
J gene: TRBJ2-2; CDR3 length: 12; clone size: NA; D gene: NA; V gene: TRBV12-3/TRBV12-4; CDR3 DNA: TGTGCCAGCAGACCGGACAGACCAGGGCTGTTTTTT; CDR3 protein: CASRPDRPGLFF
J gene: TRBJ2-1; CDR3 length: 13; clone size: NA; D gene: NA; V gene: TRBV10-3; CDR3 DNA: TGTGCCATCAGGACTGAAAGTAGCAATGAGCAGTTCTTC; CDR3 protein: CAIRTESSNEQFF
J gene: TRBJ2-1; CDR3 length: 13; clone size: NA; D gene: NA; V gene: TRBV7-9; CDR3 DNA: TGTGCCAGCAGCATGACGGGGACACACGAGCAGTTCTTC; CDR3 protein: CASSMTGTHEQFF
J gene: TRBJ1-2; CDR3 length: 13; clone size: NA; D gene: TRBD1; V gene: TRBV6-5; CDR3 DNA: TGTGCCAGCAGGCTGGGACAGGGGAGTAGCTACACCTTC; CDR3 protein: CASRLGQGSSYTF
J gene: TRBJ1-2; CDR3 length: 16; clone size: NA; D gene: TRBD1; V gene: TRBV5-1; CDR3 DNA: TGCGCCAGCACCGAATGGGGACAGGATGGCAACTATGGCTACACCTTC; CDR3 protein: CASTEWGQDGNYGYTF
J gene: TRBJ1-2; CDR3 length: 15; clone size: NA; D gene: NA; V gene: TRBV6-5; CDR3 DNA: TGTGCCAGCCAATCATGGGGGGGCGGCGTCTATGGCTACACCTTC; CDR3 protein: CASQSWGGGVYGYTF
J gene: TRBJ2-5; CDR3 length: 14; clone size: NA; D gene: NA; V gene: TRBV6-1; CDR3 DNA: TGTGCCAGCAGTGAATTGGCAGGGCCAGGGACCCAGTACTTC; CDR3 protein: CASSELAGPGTQYF
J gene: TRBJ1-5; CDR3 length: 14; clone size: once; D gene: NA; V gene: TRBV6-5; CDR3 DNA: TGTGCCAGCAGTTCCCCGGGACAAAGCCAGCCCCAGCATTTT; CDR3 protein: CASSSPGQSQPQHF
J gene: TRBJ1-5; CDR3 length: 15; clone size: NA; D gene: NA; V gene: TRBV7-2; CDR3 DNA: TGTGCCAGCAGCTTAGACGGGTATAGCAATCAGCCCCAGCATTTT; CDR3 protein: CASSLDGYSNQPQHF
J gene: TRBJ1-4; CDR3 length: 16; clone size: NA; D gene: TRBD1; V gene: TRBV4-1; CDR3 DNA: TGCGCCAGCAGCCCCGTCGGTGGGACAGTGAATGAAAAACTGTTTTTT; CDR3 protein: CASSPVGGTVNEKLFF
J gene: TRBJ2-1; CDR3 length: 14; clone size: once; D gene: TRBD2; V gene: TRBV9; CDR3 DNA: TGTGCCAGCAGCGTAGGTAGCGGGGGCAATGAGCAGTTCTTC; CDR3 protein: CASSVGSGGNEQFF
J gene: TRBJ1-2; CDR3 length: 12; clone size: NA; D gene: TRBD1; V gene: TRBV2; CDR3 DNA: TGTGCCGGAGACGGACAGGCCCCAGCCACTACCTTC; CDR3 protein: CAGDGQAPATTF
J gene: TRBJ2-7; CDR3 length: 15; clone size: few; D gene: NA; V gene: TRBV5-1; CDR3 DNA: TGCGCCAGCAGCTCCTCGGCGGGGTCTACGTTCGAGCAGTACTTC; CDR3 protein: CASSSSAGSTFEQYF
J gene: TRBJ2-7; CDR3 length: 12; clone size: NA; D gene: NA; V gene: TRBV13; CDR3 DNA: TGTGCCAGCAGCTTAAGAGCGAACGAGCAGTACTTC; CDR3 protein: CASSLRANEQYF
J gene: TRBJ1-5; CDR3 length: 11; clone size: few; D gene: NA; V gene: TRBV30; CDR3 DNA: TGTGCCTGGGGGGGGTCACAGCCCCAGCATTTT; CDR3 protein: CAWGGSQPQHF